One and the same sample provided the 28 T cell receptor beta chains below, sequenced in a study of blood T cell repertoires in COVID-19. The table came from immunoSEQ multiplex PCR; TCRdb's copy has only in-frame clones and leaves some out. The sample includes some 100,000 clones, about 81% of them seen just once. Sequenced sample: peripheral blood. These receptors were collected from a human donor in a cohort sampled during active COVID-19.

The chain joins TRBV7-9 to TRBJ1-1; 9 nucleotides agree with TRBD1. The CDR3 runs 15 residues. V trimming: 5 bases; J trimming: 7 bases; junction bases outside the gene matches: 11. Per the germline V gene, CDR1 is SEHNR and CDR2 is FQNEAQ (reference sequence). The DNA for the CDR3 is TGTGCCAGCAGCAAGCCGGGACAGGGACTATTTGAAGCTTTCTTT. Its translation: CASSKPGQGLFEAFF.

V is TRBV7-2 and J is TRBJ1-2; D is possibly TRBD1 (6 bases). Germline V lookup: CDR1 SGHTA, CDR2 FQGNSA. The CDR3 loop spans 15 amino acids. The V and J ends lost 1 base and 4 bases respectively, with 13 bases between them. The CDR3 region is CASSLGHEGVYGYTF. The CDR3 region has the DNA TGTGCCAGCAGCTTAGGCCACGAGGGGGTCTATGGCTACACCTTC.

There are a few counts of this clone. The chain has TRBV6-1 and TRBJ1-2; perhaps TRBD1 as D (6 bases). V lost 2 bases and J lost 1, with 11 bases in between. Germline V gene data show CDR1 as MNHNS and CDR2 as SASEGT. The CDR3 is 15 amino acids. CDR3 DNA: TGTGCCAGCAGTGAAAGAACAGGGTATAACTATGGCTACACCTTC. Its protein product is CASSERTGYNYGYTF.

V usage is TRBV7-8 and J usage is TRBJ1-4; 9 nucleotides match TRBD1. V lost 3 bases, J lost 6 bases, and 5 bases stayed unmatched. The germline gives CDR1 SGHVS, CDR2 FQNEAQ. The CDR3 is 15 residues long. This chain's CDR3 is CASSFTGGSYEKLFF. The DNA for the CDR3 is TGTGCCAGCAGCTTCACAGGGGGCTCCTATGAAAAACTGTTTTTT.

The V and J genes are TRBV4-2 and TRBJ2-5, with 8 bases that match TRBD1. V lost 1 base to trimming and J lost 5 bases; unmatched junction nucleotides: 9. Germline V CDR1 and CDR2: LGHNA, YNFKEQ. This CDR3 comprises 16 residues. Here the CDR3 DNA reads TGTGCCAGCAGCCAAGGGGGACAGGCTCTATGGGAGACCCAGTACTTC. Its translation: CASSQGGQALWETQYF.

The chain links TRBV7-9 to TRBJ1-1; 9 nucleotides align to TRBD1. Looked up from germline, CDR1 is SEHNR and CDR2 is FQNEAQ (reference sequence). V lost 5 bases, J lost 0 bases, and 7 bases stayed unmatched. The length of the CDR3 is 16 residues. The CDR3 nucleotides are TGTGCCAGCAGCGGGGGACAGGGTAGATTGAACACTGAAGCTTTCTTT. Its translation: CASSGGQGRLNTEAFF.

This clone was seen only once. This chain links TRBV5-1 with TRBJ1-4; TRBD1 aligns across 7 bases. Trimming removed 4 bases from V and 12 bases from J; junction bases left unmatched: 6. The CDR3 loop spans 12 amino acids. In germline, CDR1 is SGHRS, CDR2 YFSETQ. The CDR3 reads CASSEQGNQLFF. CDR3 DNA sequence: TGCGCCAGCAGCGAACAGGGGAACCAACTGTTTTTT.

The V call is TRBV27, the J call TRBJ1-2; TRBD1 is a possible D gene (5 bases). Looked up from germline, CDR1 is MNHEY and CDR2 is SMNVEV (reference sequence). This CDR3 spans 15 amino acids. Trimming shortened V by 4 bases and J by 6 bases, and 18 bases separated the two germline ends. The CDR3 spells CASSSLSGERNGYTF. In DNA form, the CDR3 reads TGTGCCAGCAGTTCCCTCTCGGGGGAACGAAATGGCTACACCTTC.

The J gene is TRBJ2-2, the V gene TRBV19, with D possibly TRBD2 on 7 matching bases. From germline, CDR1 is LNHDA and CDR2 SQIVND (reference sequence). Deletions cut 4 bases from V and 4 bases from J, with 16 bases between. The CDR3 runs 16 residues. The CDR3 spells CASSSTGGLGTGELFF. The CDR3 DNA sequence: TGTGCCAGTAGTAGCACGGGGGGCCTTGGCACCGGGGAGCTGTTTTTT.

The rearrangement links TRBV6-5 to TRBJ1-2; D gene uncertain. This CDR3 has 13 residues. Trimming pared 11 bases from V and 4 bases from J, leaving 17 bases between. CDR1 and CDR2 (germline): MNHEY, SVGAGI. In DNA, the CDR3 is TGTGCCTCACGGCCCGGGTCCTCCTATGGCTACACCTTC. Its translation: CASRPGSSYGYTF.

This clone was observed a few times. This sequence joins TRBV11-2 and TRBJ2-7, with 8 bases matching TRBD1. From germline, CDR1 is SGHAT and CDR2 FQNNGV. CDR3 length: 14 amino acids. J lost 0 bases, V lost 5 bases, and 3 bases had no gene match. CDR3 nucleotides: TGTGCCAGCAGCGACAGGGGCAGCTCCTACGAGCAGTACTTC. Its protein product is CASSDRGSSYEQYF.

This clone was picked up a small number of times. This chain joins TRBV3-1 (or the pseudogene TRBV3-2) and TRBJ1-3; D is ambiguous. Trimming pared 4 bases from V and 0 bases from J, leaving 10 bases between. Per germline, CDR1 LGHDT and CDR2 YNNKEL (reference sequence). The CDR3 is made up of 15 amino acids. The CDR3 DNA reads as TGTGCCAGCAGCCCGGGTGTGCACTCTGGAAACACCATATATTTT. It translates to CASSPGVHSGNTIYF.

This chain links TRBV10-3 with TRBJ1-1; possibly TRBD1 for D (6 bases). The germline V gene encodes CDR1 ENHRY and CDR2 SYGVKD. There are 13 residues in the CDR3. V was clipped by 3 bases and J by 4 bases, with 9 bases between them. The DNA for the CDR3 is TGTGCCATCAGTGATACAGGGAGCACTGAAGCTTTCTTT. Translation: CAISDTGSTEAFF.

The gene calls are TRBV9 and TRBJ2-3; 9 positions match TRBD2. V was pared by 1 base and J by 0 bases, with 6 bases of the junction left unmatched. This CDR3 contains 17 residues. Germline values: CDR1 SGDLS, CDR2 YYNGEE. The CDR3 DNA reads TGTGCCAGCAGCGTATCGCTAGCGGGGTCTAGCACAGATACGCAGTATTTT. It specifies CASSVSLAGSSTDTQYF.

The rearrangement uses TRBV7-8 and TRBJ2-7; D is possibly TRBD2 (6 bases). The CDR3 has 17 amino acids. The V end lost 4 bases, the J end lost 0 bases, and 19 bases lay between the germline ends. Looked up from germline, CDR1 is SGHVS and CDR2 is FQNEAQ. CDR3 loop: CASSSGRGGESSYEQYF. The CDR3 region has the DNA TGTGCCAGCAGCTCCGGGAGAGGTGGGGAGAGCTCCTACGAGCAGTACTTC.

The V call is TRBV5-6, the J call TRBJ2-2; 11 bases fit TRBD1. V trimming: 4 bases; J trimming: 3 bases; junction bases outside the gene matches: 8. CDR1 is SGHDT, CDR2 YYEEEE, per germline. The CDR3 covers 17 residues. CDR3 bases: TGTGCCAGCAGCGGGGGACAGGGGGATTTTTACACCGGGGAGCTGTTTTTT. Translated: CASSGGQGDFYTGELFF.

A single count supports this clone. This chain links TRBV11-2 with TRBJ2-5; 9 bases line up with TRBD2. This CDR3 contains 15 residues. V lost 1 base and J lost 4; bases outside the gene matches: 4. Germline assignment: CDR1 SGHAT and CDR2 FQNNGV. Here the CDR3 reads CASSLGAGGRETQYF. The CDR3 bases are TGTGCCAGCAGCTTAGGGGCGGGGGGGAGAGAGACCCAGTACTTC.

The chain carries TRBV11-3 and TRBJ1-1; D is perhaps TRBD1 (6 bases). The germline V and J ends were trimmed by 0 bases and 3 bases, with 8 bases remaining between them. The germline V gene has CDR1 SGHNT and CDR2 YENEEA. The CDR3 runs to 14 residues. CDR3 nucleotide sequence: TGTGCCAGCAGCTTAGAGGGGGCAGACACTGAAGCTTTCTTT. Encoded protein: CASSLEGADTEAFF.

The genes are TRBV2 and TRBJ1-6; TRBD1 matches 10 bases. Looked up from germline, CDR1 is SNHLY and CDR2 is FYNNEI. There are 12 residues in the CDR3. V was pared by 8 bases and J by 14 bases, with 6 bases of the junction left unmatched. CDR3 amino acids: CASRDRGEALHF. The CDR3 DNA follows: TGTGCCAGCCGGGACAGGGGAGAAGCCCTCCACTTT.

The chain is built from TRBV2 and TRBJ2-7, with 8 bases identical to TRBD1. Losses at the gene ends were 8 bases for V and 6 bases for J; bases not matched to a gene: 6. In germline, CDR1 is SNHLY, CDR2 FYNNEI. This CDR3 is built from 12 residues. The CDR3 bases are TGTGCCAGCGGAGACAGGGGAGGCGAGCAGTACTTC. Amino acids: CASGDRGGEQYF.

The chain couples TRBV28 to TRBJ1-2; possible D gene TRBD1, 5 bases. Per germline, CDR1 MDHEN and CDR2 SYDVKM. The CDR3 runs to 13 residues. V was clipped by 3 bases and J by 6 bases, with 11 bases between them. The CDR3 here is CASSLAGIHGYTF. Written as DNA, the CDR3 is TGTGCCAGCAGTTTGGCAGGGATCCATGGCTACACCTTC.

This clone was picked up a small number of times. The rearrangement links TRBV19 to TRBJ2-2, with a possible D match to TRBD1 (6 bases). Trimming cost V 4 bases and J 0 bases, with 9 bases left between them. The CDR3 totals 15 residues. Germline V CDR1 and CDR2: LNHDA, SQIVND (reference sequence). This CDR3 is CASSRDIANTGELFF. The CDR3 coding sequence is TGTGCCAGTAGTAGGGACATTGCGAACACCGGGGAGCTGTTTTTT.

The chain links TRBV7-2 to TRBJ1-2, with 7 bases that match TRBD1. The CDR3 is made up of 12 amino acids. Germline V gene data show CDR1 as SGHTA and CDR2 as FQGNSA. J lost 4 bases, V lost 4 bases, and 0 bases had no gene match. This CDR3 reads CASSWTGYGYTF. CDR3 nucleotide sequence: TGTGCCAGCAGCTGGACAGGCTATGGCTACACCTTC.

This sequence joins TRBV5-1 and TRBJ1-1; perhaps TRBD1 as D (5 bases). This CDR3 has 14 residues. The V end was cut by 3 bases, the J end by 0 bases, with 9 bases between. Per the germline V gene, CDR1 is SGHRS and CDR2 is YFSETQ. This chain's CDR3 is CASSSTGLNTEAFF. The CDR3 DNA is TGCGCCAGCAGCTCTACAGGATTGAACACTGAAGCTTTCTTT.

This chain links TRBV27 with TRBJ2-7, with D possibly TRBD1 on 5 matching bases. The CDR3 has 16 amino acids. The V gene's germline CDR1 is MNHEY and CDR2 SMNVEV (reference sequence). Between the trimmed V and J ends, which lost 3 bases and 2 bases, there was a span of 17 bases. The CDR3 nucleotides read TGTGCCAGCAGTTTCTCAGCAGGGTTCCTTCCCTACGAGCAGTACTTC. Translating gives CASSFSAGFLPYEQYF.

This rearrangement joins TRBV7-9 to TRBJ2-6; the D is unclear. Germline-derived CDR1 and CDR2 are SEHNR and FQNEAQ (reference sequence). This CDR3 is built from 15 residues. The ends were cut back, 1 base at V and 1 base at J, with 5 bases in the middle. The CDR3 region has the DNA TGTGCCAGCAGCTTAGACAGTTCTGGGGCCAACGTCCTGACTTTC. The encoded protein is CASSLDSSGANVLTF.

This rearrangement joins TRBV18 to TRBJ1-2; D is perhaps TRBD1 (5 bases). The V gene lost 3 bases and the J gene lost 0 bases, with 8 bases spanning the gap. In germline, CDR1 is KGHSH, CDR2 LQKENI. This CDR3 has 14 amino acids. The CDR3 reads CASSPWGANYGYTF. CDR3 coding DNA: TGTGCCAGCTCACCGTGGGGGGCTAACTATGGCTACACCTTC.

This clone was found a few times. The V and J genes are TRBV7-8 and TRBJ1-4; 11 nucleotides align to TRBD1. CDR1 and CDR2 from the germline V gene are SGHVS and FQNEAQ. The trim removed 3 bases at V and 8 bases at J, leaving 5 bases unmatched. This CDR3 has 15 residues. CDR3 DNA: TGTGCCAGCAGCTTGGAATGGGACAGGGGGGAAAAACTGTTTTTT. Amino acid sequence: CASSLEWDRGEKLFF.